Below are 18 T cell receptor beta chains sequenced from a single sample in a study of blood T cell repertoires in COVID-19. Generated by immunoSEQ multiplex PCR, the TCRdb table keeps only in-frame clones and is missing some. Here the sample spans hundreds of thousands of clones, around nine tenths being singletons. The sample consisted of peripheral blood. The receptors come from a young woman with COVID-19, enrolled during active disease.

CDR3 DNA sequence: TGTGCCAGCAGTTTAACCGGAAACAGTCTTAACGAGCAGTACTTC. Translated, it gives CASSLTGNSLNEQYF. V and J are TRBV27 and TRBJ2-7; no clear D. The CDR3 is made up of 15 amino acids. CDR1 is MNHEY, CDR2 SMNVEV, per germline (reference sequence). The ends were cut back, 2 bases at V and 5 bases at J, with 16 bases in the middle.

The chain uses TRBV28 and TRBJ2-7, with 7 bases matching TRBD1. CDR3 length: 16 residues. V lost 6 bases and J lost 0; bases outside the gene matches: 11. Germline-derived CDR1 and CDR2 are MDHEN and SYDVKM. In nucleotides, the CDR3 is TGTGCCAGCAGACCCTACAGGGGTTCCCTCTCCTACGAGCAGTACTTC. This translates into CASRPYRGSLSYEQYF.

This clone appeared a single time. V usage is TRBV7-9 and J usage is TRBJ1-3; D is perhaps TRBD1 (5 bases). The germline V gene has CDR1 SEHNR and CDR2 FQNEAQ (reference sequence). The CDR3 has 15 amino acids. V lost 5 bases, J lost 0 bases, and 11 bases lay in between. DNA for the CDR3: TGTGCCAGCAGCCACGACAGCTACTCTGGAAACACCATATATTTT. It yields the protein CASSHDSYSGNTIYF.

The V and J genes are TRBV30 and TRBJ1-1; a weak D match, TRBD1 (5 bases). The CDR3 spans 12 residues. Trimming stripped 4 bases from V and 5 bases from J, with 11 bases between. In germline, CDR1 is GTSNPN, CDR2 SVGIG (reference sequence). CDR3 protein: CAWNRGGTEAFF. CDR3 DNA sequence: TGTGCCTGGAACCGGGGGGGTACTGAAGCTTTCTTT.

V and J are TRBV18 and TRBJ2-7; 7 positions match TRBD2. The CDR3 consists of 12 residues. V shed 3 bases and J 7 bases; nucleotides not matched to a gene: 3. Germline CDR1 and CDR2: KGHSH and LQKENI. This CDR3 reads CASSPGGEEQYF. In nucleotides, the CDR3 is TGTGCCAGCTCACCGGGGGGGGAAGAGCAGTACTTC.

This clone was seen only once. One end of the junction varies from germline; a read error may be responsible. The chain is built from TRBV29-1 and TRBJ1-2, with 7 positions matching TRBD1. Per germline, CDR1 SQVTM and CDR2 ANQGSEA. The CDR3 loop spans 14 amino acids. CDR3 DNA sequence: TGCAGCGCTGAATATGGACAGGAGATGGGGGGCTACACCTTC. Amino acid sequence: CSAEYGQEMGGYTF.

The chain is built from TRBV2 and TRBJ2-7, with D maybe TRBD1 (6 bases). Trimming took off 6 bases at V and 4 bases at J, with 16 bases between the two ends. The length of the CDR3 is 14 residues. The germline V gene encodes CDR1 SNHLY and CDR2 FYNNEI. The CDR3 spells CASSEGQAVYEQYF. The CDR3 DNA is TGTGCCAGCAGCGAGGGACAAGCTGTTTACGAGCAGTACTTC.

The chain joins TRBV10-3 to TRBJ1-5; D might be TRBD1 (5 bases). V lost 3 bases and J 2 bases, leaving 11 bases between the germline ends. Germline values: CDR1 ENHRY, CDR2 SYGVKD. The CDR3 loop spans 15 amino acids. The CDR3 protein is CAISESGAGNQPQHF. The CDR3 nucleotides are TGTGCCATCAGTGAAAGCGGGGCGGGCAATCAGCCCCAGCATTTT.

This clone was recorded only once. The J gene is TRBJ2-1, the V gene TRBV10-3; possible D gene TRBD2, 6 bases. The CDR3 covers 15 residues. V was shortened by 1 base and J by 5 bases, with 12 bases between the two germline ends. The germline gives CDR1 ENHRY, CDR2 SYGVKD. For the CDR3, the DNA is TGTGCCATCAGTGAGTACGGGAGAACAAACAATGAGCAGTTCTTC. Translation gives CAISEYGRTNNEQFF.

The gene calls are TRBV19 and TRBJ1-1, with TRBD1 as a possible D gene (6 bases). The germline V gene encodes CDR1 LNHDA and CDR2 SQIVND (reference sequence). V was clipped by 1 base and J by 4 bases, with 16 bases between them. The CDR3 contains 16 residues. This chain's CDR3 is CASSIAPLQGSTEAFF. CDR3 DNA: TGTGCCAGTAGTATAGCTCCTCTACAGGGTAGCACTGAAGCTTTCTTT.

V and J are TRBV19 and TRBJ1-5; 10 nucleotides agree with TRBD1. Germline V CDR1 and CDR2: LNHDA, SQIVND (reference sequence). The V segment lost 5 bases and the J segment 9 bases; nucleotides outside the gene matches: 10. The CDR3 is made up of 15 amino acids. CDR3: CASSPGQGESRPQHF. The CDR3, as DNA: TGTGCCAGTAGTCCCGGACAGGGGGAAAGTCGGCCCCAGCATTTT.

This clone occurred a few times. This chain connects TRBV28 to TRBJ2-5, with 7 positions matching TRBD1. In germline, CDR1 is MDHEN, CDR2 SYDVKM. The CDR3 runs to 14 residues. V lost 2 bases, J lost 5 bases, and 5 bases stayed unmatched. The CDR3 region has the DNA TGTGCCAGCAGTTTAAAGACAGGGCGCGAGACCCAGTACTTC. Encoded protein: CASSLKTGRETQYF.

This chain connects TRBV10-1 to TRBJ2-1; D remains ambiguous. V dropped 3 bases and J dropped 3 bases, with 6 bases sitting between them. The germline V gene encodes CDR1 WNHNN and CDR2 SYGVQD (reference sequence). The CDR3 contains 13 residues. CDR3 in amino acids: CASSEANYNEQFF. The CDR3, as DNA: TGCGCCAGCAGTGAAGCAAACTACAATGAGCAGTTCTTC.

The chain employs TRBV4-1 and TRBJ2-7; tentatively, D is TRBD1 (6 bases). Trimming cost V 3 bases and J 4 bases, with 19 bases left between them. Per germline, CDR1 MGHRA and CDR2 YSYEKL. The CDR3 is 16 residues long. DNA for the CDR3: TGCGCCAGCAGCCACCTATTCCGGGACACGAAATACGAGCAGTACTTC. Translated: CASSHLFRDTKYEQYF.

In its sample, this clone was seen a few times. The chain has TRBV4-2 and TRBJ1-5; TRBD1 is a possible D gene (5 bases). CDR1 is LGHNA, CDR2 YNFKEQ, per germline. V was pared by 1 base and J by 4 bases, with 11 bases between. The length of the CDR3 is 15 residues. CDR3 amino acids: CASSQAAGRNQPQHF. CDR3 nucleotide sequence: TGTGCCAGCAGCCAAGCGGCGGGACGTAATCAGCCCCAGCATTTT.

This clone has only a few counts. V is TRBV27 and J is TRBJ1-3; no reliable D call. V was trimmed by 0 bases and J by 0 bases, leaving 9 bases between them. CDR1 and CDR2 from the germline V gene are MNHEY and SMNVEV (reference sequence). The CDR3 loop spans 16 amino acids. CDR3 nucleotide sequence: TGTGCCAGCAGTTTATCCTTGGAGTACTCTGGAAACACCATATATTTT. Its protein is CASSLSLEYSGNTIYF.

The chain carries TRBV9 and TRBJ2-7; 11 nucleotides align to TRBD2. CDR1 and CDR2 (germline): SGDLS, YYNGEE. Trimming took 0 bases from V and 5 from J; bases not matched to a gene: 7. CDR3 length: 16 residues. CDR3 DNA: TGTGCCAGCAGCGTAGGACTAGCGGGACACTTTAACGAGCAGTACTTC. It codes for CASSVGLAGHFNEQYF. Combining the CDR3 with reference TRBV9 and TRBJ2-7 gives the whole variable domain DSGVTQTPKHLITATGQRVTLRCSPRSGDLSVYWYQQSLDQGLQFLIQYYNGEERAKGNILERFSAQQFPDLHSELNLSSLELGDSALYFCASSVGLAGHFNEQYFGPGTRLTVT.

The chain carries TRBV5-1 and TRBJ1-1; D unresolved. The CDR3 runs to 14 residues. Trimming removed 0 bases at V and 0 bases at J, with 6 bases between. CDR1 SGHRS and CDR2 YFSETQ come from the germline V gene. The CDR3 here is CASSLDSVNTEAFF. The CDR3 nucleotides are TGCGCCAGCAGCTTGGACAGTGTGAACACTGAAGCTTTCTTT.